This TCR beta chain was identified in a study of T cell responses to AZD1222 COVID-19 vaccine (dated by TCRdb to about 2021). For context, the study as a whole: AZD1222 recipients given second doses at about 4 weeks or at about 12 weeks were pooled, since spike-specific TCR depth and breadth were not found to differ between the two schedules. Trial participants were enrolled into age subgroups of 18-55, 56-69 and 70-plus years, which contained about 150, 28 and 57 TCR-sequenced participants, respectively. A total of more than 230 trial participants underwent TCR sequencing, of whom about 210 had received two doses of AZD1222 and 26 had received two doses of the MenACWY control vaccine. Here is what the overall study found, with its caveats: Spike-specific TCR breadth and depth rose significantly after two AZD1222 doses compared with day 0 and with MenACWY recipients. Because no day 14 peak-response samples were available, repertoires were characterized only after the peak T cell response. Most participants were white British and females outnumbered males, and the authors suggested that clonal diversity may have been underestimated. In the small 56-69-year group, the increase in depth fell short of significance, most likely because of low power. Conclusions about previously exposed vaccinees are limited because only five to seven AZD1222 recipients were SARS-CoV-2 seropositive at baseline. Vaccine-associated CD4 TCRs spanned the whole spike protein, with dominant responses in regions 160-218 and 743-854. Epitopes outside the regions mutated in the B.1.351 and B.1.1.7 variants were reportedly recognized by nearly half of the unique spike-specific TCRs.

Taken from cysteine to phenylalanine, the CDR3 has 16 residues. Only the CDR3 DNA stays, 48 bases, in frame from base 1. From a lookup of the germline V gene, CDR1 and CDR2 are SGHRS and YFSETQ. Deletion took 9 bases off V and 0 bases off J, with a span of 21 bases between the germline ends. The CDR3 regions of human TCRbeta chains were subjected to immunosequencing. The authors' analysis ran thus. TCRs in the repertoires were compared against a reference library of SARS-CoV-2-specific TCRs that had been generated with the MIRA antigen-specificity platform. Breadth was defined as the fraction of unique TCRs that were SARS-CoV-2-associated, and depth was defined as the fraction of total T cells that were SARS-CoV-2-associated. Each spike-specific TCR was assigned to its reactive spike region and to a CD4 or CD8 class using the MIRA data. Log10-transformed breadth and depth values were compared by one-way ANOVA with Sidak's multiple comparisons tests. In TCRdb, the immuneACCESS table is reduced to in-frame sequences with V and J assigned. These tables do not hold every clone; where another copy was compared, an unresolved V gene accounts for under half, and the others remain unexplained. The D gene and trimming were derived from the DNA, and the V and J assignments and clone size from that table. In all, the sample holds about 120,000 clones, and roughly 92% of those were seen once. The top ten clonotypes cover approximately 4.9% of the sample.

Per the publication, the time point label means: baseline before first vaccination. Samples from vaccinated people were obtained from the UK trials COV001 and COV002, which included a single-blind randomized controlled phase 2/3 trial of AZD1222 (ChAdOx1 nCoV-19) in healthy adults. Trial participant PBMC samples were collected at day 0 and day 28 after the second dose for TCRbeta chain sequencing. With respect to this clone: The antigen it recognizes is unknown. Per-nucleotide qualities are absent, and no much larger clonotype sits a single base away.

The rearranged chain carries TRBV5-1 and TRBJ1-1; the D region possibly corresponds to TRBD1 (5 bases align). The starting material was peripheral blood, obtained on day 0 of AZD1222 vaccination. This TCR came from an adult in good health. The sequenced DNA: TGCGCCACCCGGGAAGGGGCTGCTACTATGAACACTGAAGCTTTCTTT. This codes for CATREGAATMNTEAFF.